The clone carrying this TCR beta chain was seen more than once but under ten times. The PCR made use of 60 Vbeta and 13 Jbeta primers. Repertoires were generated with immunoSEQ multiplex PCR, while TCRdb's copy carries only in-frame clones and drops some. The repertoire holds more than 150,000 clones, around 73% seen once, with 1.4% to 1.5% in the top ten. The CDR3 runs 17 residues. Germline lookup yields CDR1 SGHKS and CDR2 YYEKEE (reference sequence). The data stem from a study of cytomegalovirus exposure and HLA in healthy donors. V is TRBV5-5 and J is TRBJ2-5, with 8 positions matching TRBD1. TRBJ2-7 matches the DNA end more closely, so the J call is doubtful. Sequenced sample: PBMCs. The TCR comes from a male donor in good health and CMV-seronegative. The CDR3 region is CASSLGFQTGVSYEQYF. CDR3 DNA: TGTGCCAGCAGCTTGGGGTTTCAGACAGGGGTATCCTACGAGCAGTACTTC.